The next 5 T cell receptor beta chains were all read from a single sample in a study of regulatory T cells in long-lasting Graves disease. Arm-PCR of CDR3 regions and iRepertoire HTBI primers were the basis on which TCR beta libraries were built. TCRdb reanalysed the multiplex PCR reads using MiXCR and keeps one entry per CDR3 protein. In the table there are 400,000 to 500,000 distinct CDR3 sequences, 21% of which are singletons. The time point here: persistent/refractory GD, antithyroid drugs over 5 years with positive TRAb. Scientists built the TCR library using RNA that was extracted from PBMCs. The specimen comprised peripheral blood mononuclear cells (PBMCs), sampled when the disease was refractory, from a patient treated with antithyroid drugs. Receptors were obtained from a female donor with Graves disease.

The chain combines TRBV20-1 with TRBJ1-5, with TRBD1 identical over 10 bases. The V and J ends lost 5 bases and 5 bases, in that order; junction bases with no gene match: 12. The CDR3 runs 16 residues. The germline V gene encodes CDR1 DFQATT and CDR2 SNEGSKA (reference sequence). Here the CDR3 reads CSALSPGTGVYQPQHF. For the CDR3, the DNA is TGCAGTGCTCTTAGCCCCGGGACAGGGGTATATCAGCCCCAGCATTTT.

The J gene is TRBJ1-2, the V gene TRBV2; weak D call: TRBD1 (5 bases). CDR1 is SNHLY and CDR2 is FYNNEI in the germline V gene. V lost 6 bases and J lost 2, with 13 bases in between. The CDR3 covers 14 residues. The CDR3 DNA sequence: TGTGCCAGCAGAGATCCGGGGCTGAACTATGGCTACACCTTC. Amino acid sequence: CASRDPGLNYGYTF.

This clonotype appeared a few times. Here the CDR3 DNA reads TGTGCCAGCAGCGCCCTCGCCCGACAGGATTTCTCCGAGCAGTACTTC. Protein: CASSALARQDFSEQYF. The chain couples TRBV3-1 to TRBJ2-7; the D gene is possibly TRBD1 (6 bases). The V and J ends lost 5 bases and 6 bases respectively, with 23 bases between them. Germline assignment: CDR1 LGHDT and CDR2 YNNKEL (reference sequence). This CDR3 spans 16 amino acids.

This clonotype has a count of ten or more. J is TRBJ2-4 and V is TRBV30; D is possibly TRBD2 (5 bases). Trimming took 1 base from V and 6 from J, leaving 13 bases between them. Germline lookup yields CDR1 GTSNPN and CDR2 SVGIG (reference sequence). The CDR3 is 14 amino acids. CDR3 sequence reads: CAWSEAGLTNIQYF. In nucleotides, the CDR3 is TGTGCCTGGAGTGAGGCCGGACTGACAAACATTCAGTACTTC.

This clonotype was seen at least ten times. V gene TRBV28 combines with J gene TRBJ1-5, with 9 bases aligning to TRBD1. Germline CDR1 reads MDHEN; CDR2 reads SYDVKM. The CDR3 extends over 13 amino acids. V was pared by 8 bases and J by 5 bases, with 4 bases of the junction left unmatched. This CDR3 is CASDRTGDQPQHF. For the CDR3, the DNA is TGTGCCAGCGATCGGACAGGGGATCAGCCCCAGCATTTT.